Each of the 23 T cell receptor beta chains below was sequenced from the same sample in a study of Graves' ophthalmopathy and Graves' hyperthyroidism. Amplified material comprised TCR beta CDR3 regions derived from RNA transcripts. First-round RT-PCR with HTBI primers preceded a second-round multiplex PCR. TCRdb itself ran the multiplex PCR reads through MiXCR, one entry per CDR3 protein. This table holds about 620,000 distinct CDR3 sequences, over 20% found once. Sequences were obtained from peripheral blood. These TCRs come from a young woman with stable Graves' hyperthyroidism. Some clones in this sample may be carry-over from other donors' samples.

This clonotype was counted ten times or more. The chain joins TRBV6-1 to TRBJ2-7; D remains unclear. CDR3 size: 14 residues. Germline CDR1 is MNHNS and CDR2 is SASEGT. V gave up 3 bases and J gave up 5 bases, with 14 bases separating them. CDR3: CASSDIRVRHEQYF. DNA for the CDR3: TGTGCCAGCAGTGACATACGAGTCCGGCACGAGCAGTACTTC.

This clonotype occurred many times. This rearrangement joins TRBV20-1 to TRBJ1-5; 7 positions match TRBD1. Germline loops: CDR1 DFQATT, CDR2 SNEGSKA (reference sequence). V lost 4 bases and J lost 6; bases outside the gene matches: 6. The CDR3 runs to 13 residues. CDR3 in amino acids: CSATDRVAQPQHF. The DNA of the CDR3 is TGCAGTGCTACTGACAGGGTTGCTCAGCCCCAGCATTTT.

This clonotype showed up many times. The gene calls are TRBV12-5 and TRBJ1-1; D not certain. Germline V gives CDR1 LGHNT, CDR2 FRNRAP. The V end lost 2 bases, the J end lost 0 bases, and 10 bases lay between the germline ends. The CDR3 has 15 amino acids. As DNA, the CDR3 is TGTGCTAGTGGTTTGCAGCAGGACTTGAACACTGAAGCTTTCTTT. The encoded protein is CASGLQQDLNTEAFF.

This clonotype was counted many times. V usage is TRBV19 and J usage is TRBJ2-2; the D gene is possibly TRBD1 (5 bases). Per germline, CDR1 LNHDA and CDR2 SQIVND (reference sequence). This CDR3 region has 14 residues. V lost 3 bases and J 4 bases, leaving 9 bases between the germline ends. The CDR3 region is CASSMARVTGELFF. Written as DNA, the CDR3 is TGTGCCAGTAGTATGGCCAGGGTCACCGGGGAGCTGTTTTTT.

The rearrangement links TRBV7-2 to TRBJ2-5; a possible D gene is TRBD2 (6 bases). CDR3 length: 15 residues. Trimming left V 0 bases short and J 4 bases short, with 12 bases between. In germline, CDR1 is SGHTA, CDR2 FQGNSA. The CDR3: CASSLAAAGGETQYF. DNA of the CDR3: TGTGCCAGCAGCTTAGCCGCCGCCGGGGGAGAGACCCAGTACTTC.

The chain couples TRBV11-2 to TRBJ1-1, with 9 bases identical to TRBD1. Germline V gene sequence: CDR1 SGHAT, CDR2 FQNNGV. After removal of 3 bases from V and 6 bases from J, the junction contained 8 bases not matched to a gene. There are 15 residues in the CDR3. The CDR3 protein is CASSFPGQGIPEAFF. The CDR3 region has the DNA TGTGCCAGCAGCTTCCCGGGACAGGGTATACCTGAAGCTTTCTTT.

This clonotype was seen a handful of times. The chain employs TRBV6-5 and TRBJ1-5; D might be TRBD1 (6 bases). V was cut by 4 bases and J by 5 bases, with 12 bases left in between. CDR1 MNHEY and CDR2 SVGAGI come from the germline V gene. The CDR3 runs 14 residues. Here the CDR3 reads CASSSVAGDQPQHF. CDR3 coding DNA: TGTGCCAGCAGTTCGGTAGCAGGGGATCAGCCCCAGCATTTT.

This clonotype was picked up a small number of times. The chain joins TRBV28 to TRBJ1-3, with unresolved D. Germline CDR1 and CDR2: MDHEN and SYDVKM. V dropped 5 bases and J dropped 0 bases, with 11 bases sitting between them. The length of the CDR3 is 15 residues. CDR3 in DNA: TGTGCCAGCAGTGACTGGACCAGCTCTGGAAACACCATATATTTT. Its protein is CASSDWTSSGNTIYF.

This clonotype has at least ten counts. The CDR3 reads CSVGGGNYEQYF. The CDR3 DNA is TGCAGCGTTGGAGGGGGGAACTACGAGCAGTACTTC. The J gene is TRBJ2-7, the V gene TRBV29-1; D is possibly TRBD1 or TRBD2 (6 bases each). CDR1 is SQVTM and CDR2 is ANQGSEA in the germline V gene. V lost 4 bases and J 3 bases, leaving 10 bases between the germline ends. The CDR3 totals 12 residues.

This clonotype was seen at least ten times. The chain links TRBV28 to TRBJ2-2; TRBD2 is a possible D gene (6 bases). Trimming cost V 3 bases and J 0 bases, with 8 bases left between them. Germline CDR1 is MDHEN and CDR2 is SYDVKM. This CDR3 is built from 15 residues. The CDR3 protein is CASSFSGANTGELFF. The CDR3, as DNA: TGTGCCAGCAGTTTTAGCGGAGCGAACACCGGGGAGCTGTTTTTT.

The sample holds a few counts of this clonotype. The chain has TRBV2 and TRBJ2-7; unclear D gene. CDR3 size: 13 residues. V was pared by 3 bases and J by 3 bases, with 9 bases between. Per germline, CDR1 SNHLY and CDR2 FYNNEI. The CDR3 loop is CASSELPLYEQYF. Written as DNA, the CDR3 is TGTGCCAGCAGTGAGCTTCCGCTCTACGAGCAGTACTTC.

CDR3 protein: CSAGHGTGDDQPQHF. CDR3 coding DNA: TGCAGTGCTGGCCACGGGACAGGGGACGATCAGCCCCAGCATTTT. The rearrangement joins TRBV20-1 to TRBJ1-5, with 10 bases identical to TRBD1. With V trimmed by 5 bases and J by 5 bases, 9 bases remained unmatched. CDR1 and CDR2 (germline): DFQATT, SNEGSKA (reference sequence). The CDR3 contains 15 residues.

The DNA of the CDR3 is TGTGCTAGTGGTTTGGTACGAGGGTCGCCCGGGGAGCTGTTTTTT. Its protein is CASGLVRGSPGELFF. The gene calls are TRBV12-5 and TRBJ2-2; possible D gene TRBD2, 5 bases. V was trimmed by 0 bases and J by 6 bases, leaving 11 bases between them. From germline, CDR1 is LGHNT and CDR2 FRNRAP. This CDR3 is 15 amino acids long.

The chain is built from TRBV25-1 and TRBJ1-1, with D possibly TRBD1 on 5 matching bases. Germline CDR1 is MGHDK and CDR2 is SYGVNS. The CDR3 is made up of 15 amino acids. V was shortened by 1 base and J by 1 base, with 10 bases between the two germline ends. This CDR3 reads CASSESLGGNTEAFF. The DNA of the CDR3 is TGTGCCAGCAGTGAATCGCTTGGGGGGAACACTGAAGCTTTCTTT.

Comments on this clonotype: Germline and junction disagree at one end, which may indicate a read error. The chain joins TRBV2 to TRBJ2-5; tentative D call: TRBD1 (6 bases). CDR3 length: 15 residues. The germline V gene has CDR1 SNHLY and CDR2 FYNNEI. The CDR3 loop reads CASSEQTLPGETKYF. The CDR3 DNA reads as TGTGCCAGCAGTGAGCAGACCCTTCCAGGGGAGACCAAGTACTTC.

This clonotype was seen repeatedly, ten times or more. The chain recombines TRBV19 with TRBJ1-1, with D unclear. CDR1 is LNHDA and CDR2 is SQIVND in the germline V gene (reference sequence). Deletions cut 5 bases from V and 9 bases from J, with 22 bases between. This CDR3 is 15 amino acids long. CDR3 sequence: CASSSSAAYPGKAFF. The CDR3 DNA sequence: TGTGCCAGTAGTTCCTCGGCGGCCTACCCTGGGAAAGCTTTCTTT.

The V and J genes are TRBV29-1 and TRBJ1-2; possible D gene TRBD1, 6 bases. The CDR3 loop spans 14 amino acids. Germline CDR1 and CDR2: SQVTM and ANQGSEA. V shed 3 bases and J shed 3 bases, with 14 bases lying between them. CDR3 protein: CSVEPLGADYGYTF. CDR3 DNA sequence: TGCAGCGTTGAGCCCTTGGGGGCGGACTATGGCTACACCTTC. The whole variable domain, filled in from reference TRBV29-1 and TRBJ1-2, reads SAVISQKPSRDICQRGTSLTIQCQVDSQVTMMFWYRQQPGQSLTLIATANQGSEATYESGFVIDKFPISRPNLTFSTLTVSNMSPEDSSIYLCSVEPLGADYGYTFGSGTRLTVV.

CDR3 nucleotides: TGTGCCAGCAGCGTAGATGGAGGAGAAGAGACCCAGTACTTC. It is translated as CASSVDGGEETQYF. The gene calls are TRBV9 and TRBJ2-5, with D perhaps matching TRBD2 (5 bases). In germline, CDR1 is SGDLS, CDR2 YYNGEE. CDR3 size: 14 residues. V lost 0 bases and J 3 bases, leaving 9 bases between the germline ends.

The chain is built from TRBV6-1 and TRBJ1-1; D is unresolved. Trimming pared 7 bases from V and 0 bases from J, leaving 15 bases between. This CDR3 spans 15 amino acids. The germline V gene has CDR1 MNHNS and CDR2 SASEGT. CDR3 bases: TGTGCCAGCATAACCCCAAAGGGCCTGAACACTGAAGCTTTCTTT. Protein product: CASITPKGLNTEAFF.

This clonotype came up many times. The chain recombines TRBV13 with TRBJ1-1; D is possibly TRBD1 (5 bases). Trimming removed 6 bases from V and 1 base from J, with 12 bases in between. In germline, CDR1 is PRHDT, CDR2 FYEKMQ (reference sequence). The CDR3 totals 14 residues. CDR3 sequence reads: CASSDGQPNTEAFF. CDR3 in DNA: TGTGCCAGCAGTGATGGACAACCGAACACTGAAGCTTTCTTT.

This clonotype was counted ten times or more. The chain links TRBV28 to TRBJ2-7, with 11 bases fitting TRBD2. Losses at the gene ends were 4 bases for V and 4 bases for J; bases not matched to a gene: 9. This CDR3 is built from 16 residues. From germline, CDR1 is MDHEN and CDR2 SYDVKM. CDR3 in amino acids: CASSSGTSGNSYEQYF. The CDR3 DNA sequence: TGTGCCAGCAGTTCAGGGACTAGCGGAAACTCATACGAGCAGTACTTC.

This clonotype showed up just once. This chain joins TRBV12-3 or TRBV12-4 and TRBJ2-7; no clear D gene. V was pared by 3 bases and J by 4 bases, with 10 bases between. The CDR3 is 13 residues long. The CDR3: CASSFVHSYEQYF. For the CDR3, the DNA is TGTGCCAGCAGTTTCGTACACTCTTACGAGCAGTACTTC.

V is TRBV7-9 and J is TRBJ2-5, with 7 nucleotides matching TRBD1. From germline, CDR1 is SEHNR and CDR2 FQNEAQ (reference sequence). The CDR3 has 15 residues. J lost 5 bases, V lost 5 bases, and 11 bases had no gene match. The chain's CDR3 is CASSPWGGQVETQYF. In DNA, the CDR3 is TGTGCCAGCAGCCCCTGGGGTGGACAGGTTGAGACCCAGTACTTC.